This T cell receptor (beta chain) was sequenced for a study of identical twins. Overall study findings and caveats: For monozygotic twins, models underestimated out-of-frame TCR alpha sharing. Insertion counts were lower in abundant cord blood beta clonotypes, a trend that memory repertoires did not show.

The CDR3 sequence is 15 residues long. The trim removed 6 bases at V and 1 base at J, leaving 9 bases unmatched. A universal primer binding site was introduced by template switching. The final cDNA contained unique molecular identifiers. TCRdb itself ran the 5' RACE reads through MiXCR, one entry per CDR3 protein. The table lists approximately 600,000 distinct CDR3 sequences, 9.5% to 10% of them singletons, with roughly 3% in the top ten. In its sample, this clonotype was seen many times. The antigen is unknown. These data were also reused for a study on yellow fever vaccine responses in identical twins.

The clonotype originates from a woman aged 18-29 years in good health. The genes are TRBV12-3 or TRBV12-4 and TRBJ2-7; TRBD2 agrees at 7 bases. Sequencing used PBMCs. This chain's CDR3 is CASSPLGGGSYEQYF. As DNA, the CDR3 is TGTGCCAGCAGCCCCTTGGGCGGGGGTTCCTACGAGCAGTACTTC.